Listed here is a single T cell receptor beta chain. Its specificity is unknown. The germline V gene encodes CDR1 MNHEY and CDR2 SVGEGT. Trimming took off 6 bases at V and 9 bases at J, with 12 bases between the two ends. The CDR3 loop spans 13 amino acids. TCRdb's copy holds only in-frame clones and misses some; the assay was immunoSEQ multiplex PCR. The top ten hold 4.8% of the sample, which has 65,000 to 80,000 clones, 70% to 90% seen once. The entry originates in a study of T cell responses to AZD1222 COVID-19 vaccine. Study results and limitations: Spike-spanning, vaccine-associated CD4 TCRs were dominant at 160-218 and 743-854. Repertoire collection took place solely once the T cell response had peaked. Spike-specific TCR depth and breadth grew after two AZD1222 doses. Females made up more of the donors, who were largely white British, and clonal diversity may have come out too low.

Sequences were derived from peripheral blood, sampled 28 days after the second dose of the MenACWY control vaccine. This TCR was recovered from an adult who received the MenACWY meningococcal vaccine as a control. The V call is TRBV6-2 or TRBV6-3, the J call TRBJ1-6, with D perhaps matching TRBD1 (5 bases). The CDR3 DNA follows: TGTGCCAGCAGCGGTCAGGGTCGTTCACCCCTCCACTTT. It specifies CASSGQGRSPLHF.